This T cell receptor beta chain was sequenced for a study of response to subunit inactivated influenza vaccine. Findings and limits, study-wide: With each seasonal influenza vaccination, the authors suggested, few new T cells are recruited.

TCRdb used MiXCR to reprocess the RT-PCR reads, holding one entry per CDR3 protein. In the table there are around 790,000 distinct CDR3 sequences, approximately 22% of which are singletons. Of note for this clonotype: Its antigen is still unknown.

The germline gives CDR1 SGHRS, CDR2 YFSETQ. V was pared by 0 bases and J by 5 bases, with 15 bases between. The CDR3 runs to 15 residues. This chain connects TRBV5-1 to TRBJ2-7; unclear D gene. The sequence derives from a man over 45 who received an inactivated influenza vaccine. The sequencing used PBMCs from blood, collected more than 4 days after vaccination. CDR3 residues: CASSLGAPRLDEQYF. CDR3 nucleotides: TGCGCCAGCAGCTTGGGGGCCCCCAGGCTGGACGAGCAGTACTTC. Filled out from reference TRBV5-1 and TRBJ2-7, the complete variable domain reads KAGVTQTPRYLIKTRGQQVTLSCSPISGHRSVSWYQQTPGQGLQFLFEYFSETQRNKGNFPGRFSGRQFSNSRSEMNVSTLELGDSALYLCASSLGAPRLDEQYFGPGTRLTVT.